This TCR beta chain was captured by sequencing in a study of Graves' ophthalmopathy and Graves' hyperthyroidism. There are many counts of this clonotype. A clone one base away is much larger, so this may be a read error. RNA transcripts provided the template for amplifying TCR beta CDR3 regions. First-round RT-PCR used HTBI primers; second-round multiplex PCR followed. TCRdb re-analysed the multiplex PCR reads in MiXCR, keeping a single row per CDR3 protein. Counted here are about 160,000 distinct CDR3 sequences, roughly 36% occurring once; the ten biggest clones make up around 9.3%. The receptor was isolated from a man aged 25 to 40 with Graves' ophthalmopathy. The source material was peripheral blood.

Here the CDR3 reads CASREEREGPEQYF. DNA for the CDR3: TGTGCCAGCAGAGAGGAACGGGAGGGCCCCGAGCAGTACTTC. The chain employs TRBV6-1 and TRBJ2-7; 8 bases align to TRBD2. Germline lookup yields CDR1 MNHNS and CDR2 SASEGT. V shed 6 bases and J 6 bases; nucleotides not matched to a gene: 10. The CDR3 is made up of 14 amino acids.